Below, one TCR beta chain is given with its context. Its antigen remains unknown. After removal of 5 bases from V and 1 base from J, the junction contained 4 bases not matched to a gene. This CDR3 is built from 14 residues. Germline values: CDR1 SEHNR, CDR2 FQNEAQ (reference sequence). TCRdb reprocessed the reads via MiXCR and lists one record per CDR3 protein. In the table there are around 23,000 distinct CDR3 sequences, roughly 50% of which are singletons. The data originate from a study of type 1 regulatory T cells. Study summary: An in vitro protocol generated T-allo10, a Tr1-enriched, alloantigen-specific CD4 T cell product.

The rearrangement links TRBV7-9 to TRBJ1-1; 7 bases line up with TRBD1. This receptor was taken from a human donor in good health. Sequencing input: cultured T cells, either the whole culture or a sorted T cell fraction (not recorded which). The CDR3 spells CASSNRGWNTEAFF. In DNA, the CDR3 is TGTGCCAGCAGCAACAGGGGTTGGAACACTGAAGCTTTCTTT. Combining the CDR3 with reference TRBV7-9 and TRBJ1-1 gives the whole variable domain DTGVSQNPRHKITKRGQNVTFRCDPISEHNRLYWYRQTLGQGPEFLTYFQNEAQLEKSRLLSDRFSAERPKGSFSTLEIQRTEQGDSAMYLCASSNRGWNTEAFFGQGTRLTVV.